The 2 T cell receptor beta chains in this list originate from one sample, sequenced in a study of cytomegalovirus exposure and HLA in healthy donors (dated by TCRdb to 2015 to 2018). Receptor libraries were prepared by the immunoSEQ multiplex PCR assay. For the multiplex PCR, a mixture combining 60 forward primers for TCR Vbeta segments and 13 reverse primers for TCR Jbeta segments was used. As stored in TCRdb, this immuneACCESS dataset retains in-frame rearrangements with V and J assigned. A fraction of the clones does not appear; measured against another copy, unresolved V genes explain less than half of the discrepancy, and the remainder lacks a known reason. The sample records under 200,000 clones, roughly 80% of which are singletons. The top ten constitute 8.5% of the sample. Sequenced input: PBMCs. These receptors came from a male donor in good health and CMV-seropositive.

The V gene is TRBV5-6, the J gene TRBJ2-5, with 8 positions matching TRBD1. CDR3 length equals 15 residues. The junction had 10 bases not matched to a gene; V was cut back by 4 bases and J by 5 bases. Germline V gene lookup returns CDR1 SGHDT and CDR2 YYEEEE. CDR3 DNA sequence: TGTGCCAGCAGCCCGGGACAGGTTATCCAGGAGACCCAGTACTTC. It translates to CASSPGQVIQETQYF.

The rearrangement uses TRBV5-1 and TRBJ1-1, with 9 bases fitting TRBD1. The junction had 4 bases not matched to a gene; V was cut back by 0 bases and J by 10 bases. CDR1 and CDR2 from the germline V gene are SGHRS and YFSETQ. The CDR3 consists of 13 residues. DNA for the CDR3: TGCGCCAGCAGCTTGGGGGGGGACAGGGCAGCTTTCTTT. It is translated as CASSLGGDRAAFF.